This T cell receptor beta chain originates from a study of CD8 T cells in ankylosing spondylitis. Germline assignment: CDR1 SGHVS and CDR2 FQNEAQ. The CDR3 consists of 20 residues. Germline trimming cut 6 bases from V and 0 bases from J; bases unmatched to any gene: 19. Ten or more counts support this clonotype. TCRdb reprocessed the 5' RACE reads with MiXCR, giving one entry per CDR3 protein. The sample lists 150,000 to 200,000 distinct CDR3 sequences, approximately 12% seen once, with 9.5% to 11% in the top ten. The sequenced sample was blood, either unsorted or a sorted T cell fraction (not recorded which). This chain links TRBV7-8 with TRBJ2-1, with TRBD1 matching 8 bases. This TCR was recovered from a female donor with ankylosing spondylitis or in good health (not recorded which). CDR3: CASRPTPGQDNLGSYNEQFF. As DNA, the CDR3 is TGTGCCAGCAGACCGACCCCGGGACAGGACAACCTAGGCTCCTACAATGAGCAGTTCTTC.